This record looks at one T cell receptor (beta chain) sequence and its context. Its matching antigen is unknown. These data originate in a study of graft-versus-host responses after intestinal transplantation. Study as a whole: Isolated intestinal, liver-intestinal, or multivisceral transplants were what recipients had.

Study-level findings and limits: With peak circulating GvH clone levels came an association with early post-transplant HvG declines.

Clones were read by immunoSEQ multiplex PCR, and TCRdb kept only the in-frame ones, dropping some. The sample has some 88,000 clones; about 92% are singletons. The CDR3 extends over 14 amino acids. The germline V gene encodes CDR1 GTSNPN and CDR2 SVGIG (reference sequence). The ends lost 1 base at V and 7 bases at J; junction bases unmatched: 5. This specimen consisted of unstimulated CD8+ T cells sorted from spleen or lymph node cells, obtained before intestinal transplant. The TCR originated in a human donor who received an intestinal transplant. V and J are TRBV30 and TRBJ1-2, with 11 positions matching TRBD1. DNA of the CDR3: TGTGCCTGGAGTGCCGGGACAGGGGGTTTTGGCTACACCTTC. Amino acid sequence: CAWSAGTGGFGYTF.